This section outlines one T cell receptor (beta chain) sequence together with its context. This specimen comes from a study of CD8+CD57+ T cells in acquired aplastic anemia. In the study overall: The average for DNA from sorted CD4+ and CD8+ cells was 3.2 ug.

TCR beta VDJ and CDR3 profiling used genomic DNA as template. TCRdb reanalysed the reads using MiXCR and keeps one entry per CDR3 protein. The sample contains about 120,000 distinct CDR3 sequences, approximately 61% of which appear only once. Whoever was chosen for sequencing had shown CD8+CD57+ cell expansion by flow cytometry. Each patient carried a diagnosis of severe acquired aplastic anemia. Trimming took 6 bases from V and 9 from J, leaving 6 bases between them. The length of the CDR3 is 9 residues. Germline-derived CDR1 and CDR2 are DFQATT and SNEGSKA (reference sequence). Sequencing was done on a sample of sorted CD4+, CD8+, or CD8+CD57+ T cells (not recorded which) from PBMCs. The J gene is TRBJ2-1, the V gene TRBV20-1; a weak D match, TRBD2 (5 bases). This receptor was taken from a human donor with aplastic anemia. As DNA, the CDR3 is TGCAGTGCCGGGGTTGAGCAGTTCTTC. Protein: CSAGVEQFF.